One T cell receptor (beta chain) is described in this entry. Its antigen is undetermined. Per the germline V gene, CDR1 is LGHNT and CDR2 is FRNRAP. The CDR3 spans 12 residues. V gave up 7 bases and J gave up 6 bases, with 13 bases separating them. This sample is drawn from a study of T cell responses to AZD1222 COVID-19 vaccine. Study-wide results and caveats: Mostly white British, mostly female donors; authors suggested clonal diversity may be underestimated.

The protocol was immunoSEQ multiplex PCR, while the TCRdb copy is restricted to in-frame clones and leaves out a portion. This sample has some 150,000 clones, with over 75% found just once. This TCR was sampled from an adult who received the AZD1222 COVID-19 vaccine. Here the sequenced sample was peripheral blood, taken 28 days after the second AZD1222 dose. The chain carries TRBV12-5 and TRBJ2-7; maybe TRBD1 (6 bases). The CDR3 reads CASAATGFEQYF. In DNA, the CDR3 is TGTGCTAGTGCCGCAACAGGGTTCGAGCAGTACTTC.